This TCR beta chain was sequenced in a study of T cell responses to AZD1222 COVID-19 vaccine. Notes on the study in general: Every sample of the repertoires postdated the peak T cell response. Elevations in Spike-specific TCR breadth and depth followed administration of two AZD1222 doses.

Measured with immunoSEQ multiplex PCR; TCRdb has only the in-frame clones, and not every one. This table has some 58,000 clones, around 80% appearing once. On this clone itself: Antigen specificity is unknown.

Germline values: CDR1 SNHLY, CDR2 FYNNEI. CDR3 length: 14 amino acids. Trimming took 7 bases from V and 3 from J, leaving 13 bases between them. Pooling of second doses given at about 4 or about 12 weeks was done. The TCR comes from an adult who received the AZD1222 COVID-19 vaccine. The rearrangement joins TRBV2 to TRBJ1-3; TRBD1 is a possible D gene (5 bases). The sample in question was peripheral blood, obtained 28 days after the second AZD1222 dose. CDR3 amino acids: CASTPTRDGNTIYF. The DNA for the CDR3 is TGTGCCAGCACCCCCACCAGGGATGGAAACACCATATATTTT.